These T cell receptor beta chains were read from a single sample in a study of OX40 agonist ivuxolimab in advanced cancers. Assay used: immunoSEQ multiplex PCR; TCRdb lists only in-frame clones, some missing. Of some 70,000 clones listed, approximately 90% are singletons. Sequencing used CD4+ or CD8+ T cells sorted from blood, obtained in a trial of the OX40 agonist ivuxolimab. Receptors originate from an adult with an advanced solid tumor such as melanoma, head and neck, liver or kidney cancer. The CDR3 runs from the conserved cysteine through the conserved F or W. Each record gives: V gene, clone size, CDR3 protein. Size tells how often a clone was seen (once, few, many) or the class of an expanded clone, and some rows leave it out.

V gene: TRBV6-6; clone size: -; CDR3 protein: CASTSFNQPQHF
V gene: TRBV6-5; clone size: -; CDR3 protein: CASSYYRGHNSPLHF
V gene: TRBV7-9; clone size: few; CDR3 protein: CASSLQGDSTEAFF
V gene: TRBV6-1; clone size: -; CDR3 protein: CASSARTGRSGELFF
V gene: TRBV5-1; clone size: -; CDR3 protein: CASSLGGQGFSGNTIYF
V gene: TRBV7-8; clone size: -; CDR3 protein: CASSRRNLALNEQYF
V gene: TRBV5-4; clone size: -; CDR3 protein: CASSGKGGSSYNEQFF
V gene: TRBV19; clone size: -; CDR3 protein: CASSNTGYNQPQHF
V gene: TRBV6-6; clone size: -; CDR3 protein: CASSYISLSGANVLTF
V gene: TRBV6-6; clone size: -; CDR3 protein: CASSFRTRVGGETQYF
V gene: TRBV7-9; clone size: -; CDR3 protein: CASSVGTSGTTDTQYF
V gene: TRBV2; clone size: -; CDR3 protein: CASSEAENTEAFF
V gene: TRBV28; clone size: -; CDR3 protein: CATVTSGGSIYEQYF
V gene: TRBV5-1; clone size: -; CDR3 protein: CASSLTSGTQYF
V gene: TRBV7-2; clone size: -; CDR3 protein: CASSSLGGSDSPLHF
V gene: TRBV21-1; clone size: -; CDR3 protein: CASTPGMLAGATDTQYF
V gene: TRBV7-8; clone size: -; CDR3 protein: CASSADSTGANVLTF
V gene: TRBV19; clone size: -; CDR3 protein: CASSETSGTRETQYF
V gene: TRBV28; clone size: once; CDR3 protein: CASSFELYSNQPQHF
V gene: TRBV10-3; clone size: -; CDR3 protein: CAISESGDGYTF
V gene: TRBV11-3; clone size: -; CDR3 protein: CASSLVFGQGVFGDGYTF
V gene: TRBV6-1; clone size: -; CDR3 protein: CASSEAYNSNQPQHF
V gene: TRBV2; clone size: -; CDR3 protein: CASSDRIPRGYEQYF
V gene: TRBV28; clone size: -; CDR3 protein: CASKEGAARETQYF
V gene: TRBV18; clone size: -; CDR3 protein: CASSPPSGAGHQPQHF
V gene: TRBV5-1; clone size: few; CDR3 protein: CASSAWGQGAVGSADTQYF
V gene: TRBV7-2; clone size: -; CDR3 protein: CASIPGRGLFGANVLTF
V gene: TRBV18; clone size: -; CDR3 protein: CASSPPVLTGVVDEQFF
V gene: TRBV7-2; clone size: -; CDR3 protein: CASSTLAGAETQYF
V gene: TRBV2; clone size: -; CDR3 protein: CASSEGLFDTQYF
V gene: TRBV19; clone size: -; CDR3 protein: CASSLSYAEGWQPQHF